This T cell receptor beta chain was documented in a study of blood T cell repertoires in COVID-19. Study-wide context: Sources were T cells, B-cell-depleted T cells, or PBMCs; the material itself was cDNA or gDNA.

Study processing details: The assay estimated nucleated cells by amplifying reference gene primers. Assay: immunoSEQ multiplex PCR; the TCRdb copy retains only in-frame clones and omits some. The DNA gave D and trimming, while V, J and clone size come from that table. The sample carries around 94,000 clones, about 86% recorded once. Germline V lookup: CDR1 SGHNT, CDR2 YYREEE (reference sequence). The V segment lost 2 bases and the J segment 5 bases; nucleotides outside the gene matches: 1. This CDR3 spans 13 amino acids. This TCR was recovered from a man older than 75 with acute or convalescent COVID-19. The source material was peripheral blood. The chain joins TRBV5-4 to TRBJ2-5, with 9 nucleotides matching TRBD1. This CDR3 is CASSFGQGETQYF. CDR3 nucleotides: TGTGCCAGCAGCTTTGGACAGGGGGAGACCCAGTACTTC.